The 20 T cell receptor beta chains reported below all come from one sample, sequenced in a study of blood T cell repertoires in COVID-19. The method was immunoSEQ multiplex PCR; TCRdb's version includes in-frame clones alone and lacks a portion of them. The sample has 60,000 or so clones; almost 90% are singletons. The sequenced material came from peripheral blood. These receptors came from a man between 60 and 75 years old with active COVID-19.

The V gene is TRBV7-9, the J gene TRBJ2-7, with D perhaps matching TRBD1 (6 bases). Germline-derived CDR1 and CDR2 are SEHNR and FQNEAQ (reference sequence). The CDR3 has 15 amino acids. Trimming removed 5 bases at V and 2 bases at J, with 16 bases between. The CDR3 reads CASSPQTGVPYEQYF. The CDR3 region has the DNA TGTGCCAGCAGCCCGCAGACAGGAGTACCCTACGAGCAGTACTTC.

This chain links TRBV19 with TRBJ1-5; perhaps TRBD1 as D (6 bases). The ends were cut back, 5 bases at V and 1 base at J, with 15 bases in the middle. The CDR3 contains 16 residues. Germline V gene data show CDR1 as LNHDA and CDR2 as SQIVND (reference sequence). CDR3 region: CASSSTGFRSNQPQHF. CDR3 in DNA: TGTGCCAGTAGTTCGACAGGTTTCAGGAGCAATCAGCCCCAGCATTTT.

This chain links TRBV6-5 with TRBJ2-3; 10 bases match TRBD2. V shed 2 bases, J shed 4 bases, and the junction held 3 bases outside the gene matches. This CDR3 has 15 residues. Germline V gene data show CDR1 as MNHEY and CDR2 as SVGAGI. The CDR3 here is CASSYSLAGADTQYF. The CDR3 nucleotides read TGTGCCAGCAGTTACAGCCTAGCGGGGGCAGATACGCAGTATTTT.

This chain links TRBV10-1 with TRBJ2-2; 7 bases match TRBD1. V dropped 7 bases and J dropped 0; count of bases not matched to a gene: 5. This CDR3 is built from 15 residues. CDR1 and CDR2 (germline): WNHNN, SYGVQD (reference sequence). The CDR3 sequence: CASTQTGPNTGELFF. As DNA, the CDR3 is TGCGCCAGCACCCAGACAGGGCCGAACACCGGGGAGCTGTTTTTT.

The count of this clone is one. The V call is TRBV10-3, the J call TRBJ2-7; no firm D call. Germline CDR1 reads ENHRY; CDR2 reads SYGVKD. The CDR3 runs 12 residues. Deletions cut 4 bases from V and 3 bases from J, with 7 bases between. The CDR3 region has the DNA TGTGCCATCAGTGTATCTAACTACGAGCAGTACTTC. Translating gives CAISVSNYEQYF.

The chain's CDR3 is CATSRYKIATGWNTGELFF. The CDR3 region has the DNA TGTGCCACCAGCAGATATAAAATCGCGACAGGGTGGAACACCGGGGAGCTGTTTTTT. The chain combines TRBV15 with TRBJ2-2; 7 bases agree with TRBD1. V shed 2 bases and J 1 base; nucleotides not matched to a gene: 13. This CDR3 comprises 19 residues. Germline-derived CDR1 and CDR2 are LNHNV and YYDKDF (reference sequence).

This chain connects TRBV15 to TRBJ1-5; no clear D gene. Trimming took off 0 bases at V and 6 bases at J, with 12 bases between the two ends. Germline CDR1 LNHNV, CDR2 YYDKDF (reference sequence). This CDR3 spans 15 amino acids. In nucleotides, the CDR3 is TGTGCCACCAGCAGAGAATTTGGAGAGGGTCAGCCCCAGCATTTT. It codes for CATSREFGEGQPQHF. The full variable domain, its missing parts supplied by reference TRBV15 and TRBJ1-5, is DAMVIQNPRYQVTQFGKPVTLSCSQTLNHNVMYWYQQKSSQAPKLLFHYYDKDFNNEADTPDNFQSRRPNTSFCFLDIRSPGLGDTAMYLCATSREFGEGQPQHFGDGTRLSIL.

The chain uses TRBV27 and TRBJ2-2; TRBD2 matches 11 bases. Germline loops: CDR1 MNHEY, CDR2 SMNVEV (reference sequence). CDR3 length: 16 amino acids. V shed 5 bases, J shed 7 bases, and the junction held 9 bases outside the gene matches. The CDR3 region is CASSPLASGRNGELFF. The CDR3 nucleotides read TGTGCCAGCAGTCCCCTTGCTAGCGGGAGGAACGGGGAGCTGTTTTTT.

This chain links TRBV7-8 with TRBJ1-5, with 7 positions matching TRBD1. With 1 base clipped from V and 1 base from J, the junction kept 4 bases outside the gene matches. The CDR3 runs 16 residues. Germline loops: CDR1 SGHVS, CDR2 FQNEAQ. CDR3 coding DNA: TGTGCCAGCAGCTTAGTACAGGGGTTGAGCAATCAGCCCCAGCATTTT. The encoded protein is CASSLVQGLSNQPQHF.

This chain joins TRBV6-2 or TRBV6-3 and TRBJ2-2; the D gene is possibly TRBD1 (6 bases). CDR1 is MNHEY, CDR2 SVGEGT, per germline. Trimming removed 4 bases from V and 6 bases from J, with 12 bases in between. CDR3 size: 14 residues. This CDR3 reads CASSFTRGPGELFF. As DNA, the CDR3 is TGTGCCAGCAGTTTTACCAGGGGTCCCGGGGAGCTGTTTTTT.

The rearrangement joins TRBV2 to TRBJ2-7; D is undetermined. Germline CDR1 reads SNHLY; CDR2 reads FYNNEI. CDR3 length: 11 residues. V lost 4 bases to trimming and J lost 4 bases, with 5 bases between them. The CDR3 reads CASSAQYEQYF. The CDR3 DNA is TGTGCCAGCAGTGCCCAGTACGAGCAGTACTTC.

Written as DNA, the CDR3 is TGTGCCACGACAACTAGCGGAATTACAGATACGCAGTATTTT. This sequence encodes CATTTSGITDTQYF. V and J are TRBV10-3 and TRBJ2-3; 8 bases agree with TRBD2. V shed 10 bases, J shed 3 bases, and the junction held 9 bases outside the gene matches. Germline V gives CDR1 ENHRY, CDR2 SYGVKD. This CDR3 region has 14 residues.

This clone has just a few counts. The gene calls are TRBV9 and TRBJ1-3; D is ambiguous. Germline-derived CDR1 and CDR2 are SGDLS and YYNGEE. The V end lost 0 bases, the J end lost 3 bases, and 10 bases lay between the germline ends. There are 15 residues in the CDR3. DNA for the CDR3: TGTGCCAGCAGCGTAGCCCAGTATGGTGGAAACACCATATATTTT. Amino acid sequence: CASSVAQYGGNTIYF.

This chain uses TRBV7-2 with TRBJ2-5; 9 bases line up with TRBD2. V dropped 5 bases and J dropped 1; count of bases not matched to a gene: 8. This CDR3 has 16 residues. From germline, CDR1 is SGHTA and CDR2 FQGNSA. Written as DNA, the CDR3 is TGTGCCAGCAGCCCAAGACAGCGGGGGGCCCAAGAGACCCAGTACTTC. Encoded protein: CASSPRQRGAQETQYF.

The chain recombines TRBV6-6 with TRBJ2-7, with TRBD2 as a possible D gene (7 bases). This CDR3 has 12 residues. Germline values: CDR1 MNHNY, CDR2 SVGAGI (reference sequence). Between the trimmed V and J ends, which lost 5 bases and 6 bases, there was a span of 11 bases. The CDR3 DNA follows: TGTGCCAGCAGTAACAGGGAGGGCGAGCAGTACTTC. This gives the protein CASSNREGEQYF.

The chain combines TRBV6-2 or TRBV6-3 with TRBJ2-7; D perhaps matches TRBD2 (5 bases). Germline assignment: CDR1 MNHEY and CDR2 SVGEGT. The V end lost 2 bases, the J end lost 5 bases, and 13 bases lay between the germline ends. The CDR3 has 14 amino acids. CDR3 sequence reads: CASSYTELANEQYF. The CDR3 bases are TGTGCCAGCAGTTACACAGAATTAGCGAACGAGCAGTACTTC.

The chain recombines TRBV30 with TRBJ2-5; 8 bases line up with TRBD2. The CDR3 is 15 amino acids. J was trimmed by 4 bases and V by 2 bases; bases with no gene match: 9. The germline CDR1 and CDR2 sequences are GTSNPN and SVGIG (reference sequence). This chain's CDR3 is CAWSMQRGPGETQYF. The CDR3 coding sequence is TGTGCCTGGAGTATGCAGCGGGGGCCGGGAGAGACCCAGTACTTC. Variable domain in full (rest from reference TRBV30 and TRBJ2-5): SQTIHQWPATLVQPVGSPLSLECTVEGTSNPNLYWYRQAAGRGLQLLFYSVGIGQISSEVPQNLSASRPQDRQFILSSKKLLLSDSGFYLCAWSMQRGPGETQYFGPGTRLLVL.

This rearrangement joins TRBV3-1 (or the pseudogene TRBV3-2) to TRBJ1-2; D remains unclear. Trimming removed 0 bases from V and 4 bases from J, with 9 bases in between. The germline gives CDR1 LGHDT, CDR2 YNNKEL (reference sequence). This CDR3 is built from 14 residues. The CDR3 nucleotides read TGTGCCAGCAGCCAAGACCACGCGATCTATGGCTACACCTTC. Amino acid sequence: CASSQDHAIYGYTF.

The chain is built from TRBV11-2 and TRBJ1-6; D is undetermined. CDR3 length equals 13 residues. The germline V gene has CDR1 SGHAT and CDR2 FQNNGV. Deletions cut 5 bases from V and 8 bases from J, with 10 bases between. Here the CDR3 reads CASSTGRYSPLHF. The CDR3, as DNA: TGTGCCAGCAGCACCGGGAGGTATTCACCCCTCCACTTT.

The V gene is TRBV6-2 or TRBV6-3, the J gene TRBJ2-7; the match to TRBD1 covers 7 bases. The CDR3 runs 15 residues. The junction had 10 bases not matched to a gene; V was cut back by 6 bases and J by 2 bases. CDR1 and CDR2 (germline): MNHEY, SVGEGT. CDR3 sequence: CASSENRDSPYEQYF. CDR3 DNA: TGTGCCAGCAGCGAAAACCGGGACAGCCCCTACGAGCAGTACTTC.